This TCR beta chain derives from a study of beta chain features in type 1 diabetes. The wider study: Cell yields, gender and age were comparable in patients and healthy donors. Study observations and caveats: Researchers caution that PCR might favor shorter templates, equally among patients and controls. Cells that show high TCR expression could be over-represented by cDNA sequencing.

This clone has just a few counts. Its antigen remains unidentified. CDR1 LGHNA and CDR2 YSLEER come from the germline V gene. The junction had 12 bases not matched to a gene; V was cut back by 4 bases and J by 7 bases. The CDR3 spans 16 residues. What was sequenced were expressed TCRB transcripts, since all of the isolated RNA had been reverse transcribed. Data came from immunoSEQ multiplex PCR; TCRdb stores just in-frame clones and leaves some out. The repertoire holds fewer than 900,000 clones, about 17% seen once, with about 0.025% in the top ten. This chain uses TRBV4-3 with TRBJ1-4; 7 positions match TRBD1. This clonotype was sampled from a woman aged 18 to 35 in good health. Sequencing was done on a sample of naive CD4+ T cells from blood. CDR3 sequence reads: CASSLETGAGGEKLFF. The CDR3 DNA follows: TGCGCCAGCAGCCTTGAAACAGGGGCCGGTGGTGAAAAACTGTTTTTT.